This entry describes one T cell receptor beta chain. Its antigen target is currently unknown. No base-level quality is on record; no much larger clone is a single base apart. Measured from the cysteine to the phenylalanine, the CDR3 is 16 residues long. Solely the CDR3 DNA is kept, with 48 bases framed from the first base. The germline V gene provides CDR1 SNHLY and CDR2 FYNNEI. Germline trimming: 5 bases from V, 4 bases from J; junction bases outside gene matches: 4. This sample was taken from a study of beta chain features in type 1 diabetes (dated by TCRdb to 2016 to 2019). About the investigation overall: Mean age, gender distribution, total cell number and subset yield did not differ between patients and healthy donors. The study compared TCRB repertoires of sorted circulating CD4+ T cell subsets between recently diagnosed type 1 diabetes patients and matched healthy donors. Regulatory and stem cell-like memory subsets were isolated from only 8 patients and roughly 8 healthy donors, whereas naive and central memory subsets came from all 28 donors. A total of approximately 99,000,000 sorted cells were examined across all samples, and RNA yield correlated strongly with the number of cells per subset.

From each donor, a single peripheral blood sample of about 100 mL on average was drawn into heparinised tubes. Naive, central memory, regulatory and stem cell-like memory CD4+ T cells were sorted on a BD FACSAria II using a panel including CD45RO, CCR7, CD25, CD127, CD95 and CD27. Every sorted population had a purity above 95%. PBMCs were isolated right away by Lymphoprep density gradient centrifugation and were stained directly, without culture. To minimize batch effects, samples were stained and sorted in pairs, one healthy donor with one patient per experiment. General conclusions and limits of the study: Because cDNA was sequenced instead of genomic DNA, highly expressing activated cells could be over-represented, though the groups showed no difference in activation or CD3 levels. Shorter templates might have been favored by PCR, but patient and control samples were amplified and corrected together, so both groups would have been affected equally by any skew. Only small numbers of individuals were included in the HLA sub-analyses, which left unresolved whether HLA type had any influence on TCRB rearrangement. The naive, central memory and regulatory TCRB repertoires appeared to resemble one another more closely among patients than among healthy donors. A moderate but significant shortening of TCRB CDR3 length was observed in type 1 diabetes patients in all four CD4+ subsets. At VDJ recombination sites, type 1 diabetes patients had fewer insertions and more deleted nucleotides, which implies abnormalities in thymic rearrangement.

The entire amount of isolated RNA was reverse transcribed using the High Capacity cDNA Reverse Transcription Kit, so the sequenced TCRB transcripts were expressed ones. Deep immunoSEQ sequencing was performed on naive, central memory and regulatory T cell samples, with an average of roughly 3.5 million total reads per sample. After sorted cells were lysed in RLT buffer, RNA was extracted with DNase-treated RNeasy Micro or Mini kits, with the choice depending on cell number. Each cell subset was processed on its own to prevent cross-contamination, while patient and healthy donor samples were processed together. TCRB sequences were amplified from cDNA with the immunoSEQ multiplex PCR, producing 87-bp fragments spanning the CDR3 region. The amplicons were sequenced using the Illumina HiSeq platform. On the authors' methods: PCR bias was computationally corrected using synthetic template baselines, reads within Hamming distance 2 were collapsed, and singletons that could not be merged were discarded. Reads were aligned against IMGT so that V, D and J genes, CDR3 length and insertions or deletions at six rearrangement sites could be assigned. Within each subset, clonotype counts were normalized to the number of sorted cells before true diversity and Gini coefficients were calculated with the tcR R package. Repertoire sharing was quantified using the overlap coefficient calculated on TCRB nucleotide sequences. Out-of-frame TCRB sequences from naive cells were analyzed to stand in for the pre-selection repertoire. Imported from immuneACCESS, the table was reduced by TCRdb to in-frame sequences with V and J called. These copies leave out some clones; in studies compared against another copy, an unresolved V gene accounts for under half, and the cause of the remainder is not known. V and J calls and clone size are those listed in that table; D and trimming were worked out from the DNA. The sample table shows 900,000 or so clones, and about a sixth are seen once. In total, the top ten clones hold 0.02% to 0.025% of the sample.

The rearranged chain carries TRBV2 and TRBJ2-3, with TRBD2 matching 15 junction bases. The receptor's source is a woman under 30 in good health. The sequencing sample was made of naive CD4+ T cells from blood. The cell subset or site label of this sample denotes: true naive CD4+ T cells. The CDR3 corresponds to CASSPGLAGGADTQYF. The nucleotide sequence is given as TGTGCCAGCAGTCCGGGACTAGCGGGGGGTGCAGATACGCAGTATTTT.